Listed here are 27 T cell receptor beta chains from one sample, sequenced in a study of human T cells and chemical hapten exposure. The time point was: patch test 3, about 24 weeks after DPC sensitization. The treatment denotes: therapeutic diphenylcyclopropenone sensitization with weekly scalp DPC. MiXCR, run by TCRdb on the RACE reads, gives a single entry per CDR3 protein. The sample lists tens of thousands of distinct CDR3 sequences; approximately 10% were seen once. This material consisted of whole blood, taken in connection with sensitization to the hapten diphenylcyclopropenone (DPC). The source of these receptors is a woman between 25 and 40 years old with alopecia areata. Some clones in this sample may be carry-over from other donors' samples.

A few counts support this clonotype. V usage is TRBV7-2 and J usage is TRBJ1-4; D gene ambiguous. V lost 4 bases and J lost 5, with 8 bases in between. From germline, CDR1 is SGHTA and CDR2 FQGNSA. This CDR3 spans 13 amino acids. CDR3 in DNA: TGTGCCAGCAGCTCGGACCGGAATGAAAAACTGTTTTTT. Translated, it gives CASSSDRNEKLFF.

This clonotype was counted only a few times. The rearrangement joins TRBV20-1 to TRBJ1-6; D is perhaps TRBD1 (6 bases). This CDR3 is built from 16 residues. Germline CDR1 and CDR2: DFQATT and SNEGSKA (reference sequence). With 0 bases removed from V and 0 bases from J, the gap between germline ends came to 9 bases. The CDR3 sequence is CSARDGQSSYNSPLHF. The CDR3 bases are TGCAGTGCTAGAGATGGACAGAGCTCCTATAATTCACCCCTCCACTTT.

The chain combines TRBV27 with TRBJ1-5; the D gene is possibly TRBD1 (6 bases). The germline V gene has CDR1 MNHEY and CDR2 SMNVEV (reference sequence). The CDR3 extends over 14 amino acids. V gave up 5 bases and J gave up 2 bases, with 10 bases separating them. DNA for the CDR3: TGTGCCAGCAGTACAAGACAGGGCAATCAGCCCCAGCATTTT. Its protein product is CASSTRQGNQPQHF.

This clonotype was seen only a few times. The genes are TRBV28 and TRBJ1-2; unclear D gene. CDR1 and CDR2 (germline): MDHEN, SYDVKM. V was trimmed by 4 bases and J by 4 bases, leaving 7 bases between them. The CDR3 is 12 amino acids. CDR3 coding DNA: TGTGCCAGCAGTTACGTTGGCTATGGCTACACCTTC. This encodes CASSYVGYGYTF.

The CDR3 nucleotides read TGTGCCAGCAGTCCTGACAATCATGGCTACACCTTC. Its translation: CASSPDNHGYTF. This chain connects TRBV6-4 to TRBJ1-2, with D uncertain. From germline, CDR1 is MRHNA and CDR2 SNTAGT. The CDR3 consists of 12 residues. Trimming took 5 bases from V and 6 from J, leaving 10 bases between them.

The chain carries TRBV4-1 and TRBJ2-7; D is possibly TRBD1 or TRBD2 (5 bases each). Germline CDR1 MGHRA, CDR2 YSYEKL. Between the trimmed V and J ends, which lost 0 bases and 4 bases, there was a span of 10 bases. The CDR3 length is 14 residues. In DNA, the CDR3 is TGCGCCAGCAGCCAAGAAGTGGGGGAGTACGAGCAGTACGTC. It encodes CASSQEVGEYEQYV.

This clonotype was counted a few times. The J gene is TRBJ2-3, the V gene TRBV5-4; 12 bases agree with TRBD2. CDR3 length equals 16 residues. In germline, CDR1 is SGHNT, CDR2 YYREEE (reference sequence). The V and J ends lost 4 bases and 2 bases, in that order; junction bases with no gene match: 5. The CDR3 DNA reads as TGTGCCAGCAGCCAACTAGCGGGGGGATCCACAGATACGCAGTATTTT. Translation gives CASSQLAGGSTDTQYF. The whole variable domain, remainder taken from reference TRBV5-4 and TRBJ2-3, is ETGVTQSPTHLIKTRGQQVTLRCSSQSGHNTVSWYQQALGQGPQFIFQYYREEENGRGNFPPRFSGLQFPNYSSELNVNALELDDSALYLCASSQLAGGSTDTQYFGPGTRLTVL.

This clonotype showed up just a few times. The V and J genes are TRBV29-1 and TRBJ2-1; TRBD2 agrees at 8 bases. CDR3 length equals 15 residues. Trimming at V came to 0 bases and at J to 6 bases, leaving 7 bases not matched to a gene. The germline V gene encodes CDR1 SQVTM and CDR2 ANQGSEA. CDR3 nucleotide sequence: TGCAGCGTTGAAGATCCCCAGCGGGAGCTCAATGAGCAGTTCTTC. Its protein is CSVEDPQRELNEQFF.

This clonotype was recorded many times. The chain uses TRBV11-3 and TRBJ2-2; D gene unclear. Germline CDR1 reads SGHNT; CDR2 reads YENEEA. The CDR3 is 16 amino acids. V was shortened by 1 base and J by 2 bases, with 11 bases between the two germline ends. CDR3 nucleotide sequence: TGTGCCAGCAGCTTAGGGGATCTCCTCAACACCGGGGAGCTGTTTTTT. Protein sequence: CASSLGDLLNTGELFF.

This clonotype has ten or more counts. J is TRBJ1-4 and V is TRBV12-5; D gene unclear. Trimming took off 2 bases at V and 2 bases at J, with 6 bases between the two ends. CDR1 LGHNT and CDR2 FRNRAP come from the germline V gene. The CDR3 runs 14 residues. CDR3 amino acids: CASGLRNTNEKLFF. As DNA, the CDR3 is TGTGCTAGTGGTTTGCGAAATACTAATGAAAAACTGTTTTTT.

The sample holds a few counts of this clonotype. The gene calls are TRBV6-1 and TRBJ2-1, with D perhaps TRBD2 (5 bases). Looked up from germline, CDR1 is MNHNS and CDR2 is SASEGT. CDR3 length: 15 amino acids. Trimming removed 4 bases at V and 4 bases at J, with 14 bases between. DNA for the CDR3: TGTGCCAGCAGTGCGCGCACGCCGGGGTACAATGAGCAGTTCTTC. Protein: CASSARTPGYNEQFF.

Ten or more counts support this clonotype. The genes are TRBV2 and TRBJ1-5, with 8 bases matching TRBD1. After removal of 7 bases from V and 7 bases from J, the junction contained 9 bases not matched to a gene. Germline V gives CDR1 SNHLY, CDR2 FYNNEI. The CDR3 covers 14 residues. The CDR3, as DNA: TGTGCCAGCACTTTCAGGGGGCGAGGGCAGCCCCAGCATTTT. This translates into CASTFRGRGQPQHF.

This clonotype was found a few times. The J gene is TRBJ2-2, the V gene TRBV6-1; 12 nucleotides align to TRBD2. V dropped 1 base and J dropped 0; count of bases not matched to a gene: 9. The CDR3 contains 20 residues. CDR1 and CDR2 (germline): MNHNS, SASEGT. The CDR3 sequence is CASSEVWTSGANANTGELFF. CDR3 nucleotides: TGTGCCAGCAGTGAAGTATGGACTAGCGGGGCGAACGCGAACACCGGGGAGCTGTTTTTT.

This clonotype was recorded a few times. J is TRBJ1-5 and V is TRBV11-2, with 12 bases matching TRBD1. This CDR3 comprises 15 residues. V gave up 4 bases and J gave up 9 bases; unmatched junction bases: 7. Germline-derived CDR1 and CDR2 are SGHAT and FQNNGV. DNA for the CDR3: TGTGCCAGCAGCTCGGGGACAGGGGGCGGTTCGCCCCAGCATTTT. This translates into CASSSGTGGGSPQHF.

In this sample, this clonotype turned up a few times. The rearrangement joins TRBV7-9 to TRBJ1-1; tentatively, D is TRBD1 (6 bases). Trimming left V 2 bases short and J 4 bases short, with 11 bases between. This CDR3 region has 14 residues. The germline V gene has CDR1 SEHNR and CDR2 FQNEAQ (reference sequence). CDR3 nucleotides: TGTGCCAGCAGCTTACGAGAGGGGGGCACTGAAGCTTTCTTT. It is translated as CASSLREGGTEAFF.

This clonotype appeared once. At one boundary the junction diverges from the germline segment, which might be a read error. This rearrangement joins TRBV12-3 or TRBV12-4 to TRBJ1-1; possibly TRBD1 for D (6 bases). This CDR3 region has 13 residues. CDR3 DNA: TGTACCAGCAGGCAACAGGGCCGGACTGAAGCTTTCTTT. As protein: CTSRQQGRTEAFF.

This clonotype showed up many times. This CDR3 is CASSQTAYEQYF. The CDR3 DNA reads as TGTGCCAGCAGCCAGACTGCTTACGAGCAGTACTTC. V gene TRBV6-2 or TRBV6-3 combines with J gene TRBJ2-7; D ambiguous. V lost 6 bases to trimming and J lost 4 bases, with 10 bases between them. The CDR3 runs to 12 residues. In germline, CDR1 is MNHEY, CDR2 SVGEGT.

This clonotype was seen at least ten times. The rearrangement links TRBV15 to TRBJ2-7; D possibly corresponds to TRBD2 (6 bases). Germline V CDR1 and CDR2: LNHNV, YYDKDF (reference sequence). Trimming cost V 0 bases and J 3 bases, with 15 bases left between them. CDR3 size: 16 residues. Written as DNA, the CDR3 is TGTGCCACCAGCAGAGATAGGGACTCGACCTACTACGAGCAGTACTTC. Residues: CATSRDRDSTYYEQYF.

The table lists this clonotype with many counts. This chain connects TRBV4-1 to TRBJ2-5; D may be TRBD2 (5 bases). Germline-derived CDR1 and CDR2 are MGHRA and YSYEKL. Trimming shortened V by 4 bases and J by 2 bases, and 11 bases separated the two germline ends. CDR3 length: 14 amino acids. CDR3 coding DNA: TGCGCCAGCAGCCCCGCGGGTTGGCAAGAGACCCAGTACTTC. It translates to CASSPAGWQETQYF.

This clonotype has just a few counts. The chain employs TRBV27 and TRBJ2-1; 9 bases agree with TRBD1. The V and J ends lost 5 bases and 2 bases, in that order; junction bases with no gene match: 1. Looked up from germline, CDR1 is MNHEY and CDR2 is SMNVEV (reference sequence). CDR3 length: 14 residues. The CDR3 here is CASSRDRAYNEQFF. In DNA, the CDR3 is TGTGCCAGCAGTCGGGACAGGGCCTACAATGAGCAGTTCTTC.

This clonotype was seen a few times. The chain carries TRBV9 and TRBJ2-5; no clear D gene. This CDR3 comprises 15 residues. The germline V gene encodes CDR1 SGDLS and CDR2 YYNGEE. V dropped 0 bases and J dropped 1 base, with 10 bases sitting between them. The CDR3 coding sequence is TGTGCCAGCAGCGTAGGGCCGAGCCCCCAAGAGACCCAGTACTTC. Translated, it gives CASSVGPSPQETQYF.

CDR3 bases: TGTGCCAGCAGCTTACGGCATGAGCAGTTCTTC. It yields the protein CASSLRHEQFF. This chain links TRBV5-6 with TRBJ2-1; D ambiguous. The CDR3 contains 11 residues. Trimming stripped 2 bases from V and 8 bases from J, with 5 bases between. CDR1 is SGHDT and CDR2 is YYEEEE in the germline V gene.

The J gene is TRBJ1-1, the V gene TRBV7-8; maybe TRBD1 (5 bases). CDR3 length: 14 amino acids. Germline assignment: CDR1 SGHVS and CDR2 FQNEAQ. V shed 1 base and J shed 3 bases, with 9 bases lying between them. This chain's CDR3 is CASSLVSGHTEAFF. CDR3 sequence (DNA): TGTGCCAGCAGCTTAGTATCGGGGCACACTGAAGCTTTCTTT.

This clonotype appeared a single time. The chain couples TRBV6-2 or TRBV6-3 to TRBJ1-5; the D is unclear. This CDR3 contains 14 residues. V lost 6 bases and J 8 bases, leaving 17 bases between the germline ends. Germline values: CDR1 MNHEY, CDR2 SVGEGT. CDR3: CASSLRPPGEPQHF. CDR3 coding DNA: TGTGCCAGCAGCCTCCGACCGCCGGGAGAGCCCCAGCATTTT.

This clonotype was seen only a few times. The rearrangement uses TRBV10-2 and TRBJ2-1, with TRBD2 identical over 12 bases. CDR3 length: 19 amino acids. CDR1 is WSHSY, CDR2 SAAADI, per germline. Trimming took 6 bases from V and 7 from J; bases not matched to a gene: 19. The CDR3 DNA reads TGCGCCAGCAGGCCAGAACCGGGACTAGCGGGTCTCTCGGGGAATGAGCAGTTCTTC. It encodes CASRPEPGLAGLSGNEQFF.

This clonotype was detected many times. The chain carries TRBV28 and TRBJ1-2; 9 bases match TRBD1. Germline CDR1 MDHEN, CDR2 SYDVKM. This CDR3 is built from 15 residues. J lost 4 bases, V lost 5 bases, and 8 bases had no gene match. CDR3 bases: TGTGCCAGCAGTCGGACAGGGGTTAAGGTCTATGGCTACACCTTC. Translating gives CASSRTGVKVYGYTF.

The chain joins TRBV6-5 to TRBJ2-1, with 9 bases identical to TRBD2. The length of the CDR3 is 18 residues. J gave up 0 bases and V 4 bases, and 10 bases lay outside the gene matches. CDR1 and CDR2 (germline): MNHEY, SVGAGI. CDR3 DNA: TGTGCCAGCAGTTCCCTTCTACTAGCGGGTAGCTCCTACAATGAGCAGTTCTTC. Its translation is CASSSLLLAGSSYNEQFF.